This T cell receptor (beta chain) is drawn from a study of low-dose radiotherapy and immunotherapy resistance in tumors. Study-wide background: A total of 13 Gy over 26 weeks was given to Cohort 2 as 1 Gy per fraction every two weeks.

The time point was: before trial treatment. Nivolumab, ipilimumab, aspirin, low-dose cyclophosphamide and low-dose radiotherapy were all administered to the donors. Tumors of eligible patients were advanced, solid and lacking tumor-infiltrating lymphocytes. TRAV and TRBV primers primed cDNA for both TCRalpha and TCRbeta. It was with a constant-region primer and a V-primer adapter that TCRs were amplified over roughly 19 PCR cycles. TCRdb passed the reads through MiXCR, listing each CDR3 protein once. The sample yields tens of thousands of distinct CDR3 sequences, 18% seen once. In its sample, this clonotype was seen many times. The CDR3 runs to 15 residues. Germline V gene data show CDR1 as MNHEY and CDR2 as SVGAGI. The ends were cut back, 5 bases at V and 1 base at J, with 14 bases in the middle.

The origin of this receptor is a male donor with prostate cancer. This chain joins TRBV6-5 and TRBJ2-5; no firm D call. The material sequenced was PBMCs, taken before treatment. Here the CDR3 reads CASSETVPVQETQYF. The CDR3 coding sequence is TGTGCCAGCAGTGAAACAGTGCCGGTCCAAGAGACCCAGTACTTC.